The next 15 T cell receptor beta chains were all read from a single sample in a study of cytomegalovirus exposure and HLA in healthy donors. PCR was performed using 60 Vbeta and 13 Jbeta primers. TCRdb keeps only in-frame clones here, not all; method: immunoSEQ multiplex PCR. The data show 170,000 or so clones, almost 85% seen once. Sequencing was performed on PBMCs. The receptors shown here come from a boy between 2 and 10 years old in good health and CMV-seronegative.

The chain carries TRBV7-9 and TRBJ2-7, with 9 bases fitting TRBD2. Germline CDR1 SEHNR, CDR2 FQNEAQ (reference sequence). This CDR3 contains 16 residues. J gave up 4 bases and V 3 bases, and 10 bases lay outside the gene matches. CDR3 sequence reads: CASSLPTAGGNYEQYF. The CDR3 DNA sequence: TGTGCCAGCAGCTTGCCGACTGCGGGGGGGAATTACGAGCAGTACTTC.

The gene calls are TRBV2 and TRBJ2-5; D is perhaps TRBD2 (5 bases). The J call is in doubt because the DNA end fits TRBJ2-7 better. The CDR3 totals 12 residues. Germline loops: CDR1 SNHLY, CDR2 FYNNEI. Written as DNA, the CDR3 is TGTGCCAGCAAGACGGGATCCTACGAGCAGTACTTC. Translating it yields CASKTGSYEQYF.

This clone was picked up a small number of times. The V call is TRBV4-1, the J call TRBJ1-5; 8 bases align to TRBD1. Unmatched junction bases numbered 9, after V lost 3 bases and J lost 5 bases. The CDR3 loop spans 16 amino acids. Germline V gene sequence: CDR1 MGHRA, CDR2 YSYEKL. CDR3 nucleotide sequence: TGCGCCAGCAGCCAGGACCCCGGACAGGGCCATCAGCCCCAGCATTTT. It specifies CASSQDPGQGHQPQHF.

This chain uses TRBV30 with TRBJ2-6; TRBD2 might be the D (6 bases). Per germline, CDR1 GTSNPN and CDR2 SVGIG (reference sequence). V was shortened by 7 bases and J by 0 bases, with 7 bases between the two germline ends. The CDR3 runs 13 residues. The CDR3 loop reads CALTSSGANVLTF. As DNA, the CDR3 is TGTGCCTTGACTAGCTCTGGGGCCAACGTCCTGACTTTC.

CDR3 loop: CASSITGGAKYEQYF. CDR3 in DNA: TGTGCCAGTAGTATCACAGGGGGCGCTAAGTACGAGCAGTACTTC. The V gene is TRBV19, the J gene TRBJ2-7, with 9 bases that match TRBD1. Germline assignment: CDR1 LNHDA and CDR2 SQIVND (reference sequence). V shed 3 bases and J 4 bases; nucleotides not matched to a gene: 7. The CDR3 is made up of 15 amino acids.

J is TRBJ1-1 and V is TRBV6-1; TRBD1 matches 9 bases. Germline assignment: CDR1 MNHNS and CDR2 SASEGT. The CDR3 is 12 residues long. V shed 7 bases and J 6 bases; nucleotides not matched to a gene: 3. CDR3 sequence: CASKDRGAEAFF. As DNA, the CDR3 is TGTGCCAGCAAGGACAGGGGTGCTGAAGCTTTCTTT.

The chain couples TRBV5-1 to TRBJ2-7; possibly TRBD1 for D (6 bases). The V gene lost 5 bases and the J gene lost 5 bases, with 11 bases spanning the gap. CDR1 is SGHRS and CDR2 is YFSETQ in the germline V gene. The CDR3 contains 12 residues. CDR3 protein: CASSYRVDEQYF. In DNA, the CDR3 is TGCGCCAGCAGTTACAGGGTTGACGAGCAGTACTTC.

The V and J genes are TRBV18 and TRBJ1-4; D call uncertain. Germline V gene data show CDR1 as KGHSH and CDR2 as LQKENI. Trimming removed 3 bases from V and 0 bases from J, with 5 bases in between. This CDR3 has 14 amino acids. The CDR3 reads CASSPSTTNEKLFF. The CDR3 DNA follows: TGTGCCAGCTCACCGAGTACAACTAATGAAAAACTGTTTTTT.

This clone was observed a single time. In nucleotides, the CDR3 is TGTGCCAGCAGCGAGCTGGGCGGGAGGGCCTTCCAAAGCTCCTACGAGCAGTACTTC. Its translation: CASSELGGRAFQSSYEQYF. The V gene is TRBV28, the J gene TRBJ2-7; 9 nucleotides align to TRBD2. This CDR3 region has 19 residues. Germline assignment: CDR1 MDHEN and CDR2 SYDVKM. The J segment lost 0 bases and the V segment lost 6 bases, leaving 18 bases of the junction unmatched.

This clone has only one observation. The rearrangement joins TRBV25-1 to TRBJ2-5; a weak D match, TRBD2 (5 bases). V lost 2 bases to trimming and J lost 5 bases, with 15 bases between them. The CDR3 runs to 15 residues. Germline CDR1 is MGHDK and CDR2 is SYGVNS. The CDR3 here is CASSEVLEFGETQYF. CDR3 bases: TGTGCCAGCAGTGAAGTACTAGAGTTCGGGGAGACCCAGTACTTC.

This clone came up a few times. V gene TRBV7-9 combines with J gene TRBJ2-7; 9 bases fit TRBD1. V lost 4 bases and J lost 5; bases outside the gene matches: 6. There are 14 residues in the CDR3. Per the germline V gene, CDR1 is SEHNR and CDR2 is FQNEAQ (reference sequence). The CDR3 here is CASSWTGAGNEQYF. CDR3 DNA: TGTGCCAGCAGCTGGACAGGGGCAGGGAACGAGCAGTACTTC.

The rearrangement links TRBV5-1 to TRBJ2-1, with TRBD1 as a possible D gene (7 bases). The CDR3 loop spans 17 amino acids. Germline values: CDR1 SGHRS, CDR2 YFSETQ. V lost 0 bases and J 8 bases, leaving 21 bases between the germline ends. The DNA for the CDR3 is TGCGCCAGCAGCTTGGATAAAACAGGGGCGGGAATGGATGAGCAGTTCTTC. Protein sequence: CASSLDKTGAGMDEQFF. Combining the CDR3 with reference TRBV5-1 and TRBJ2-1 gives the whole variable domain KAGVTQTPRYLIKTRGQQVTLSCSPISGHRSVSWYQQTPGQGLQFLFEYFSETQRNKGNFPGRFSGRQFSNSRSEMNVSTLELGDSALYLCASSLDKTGAGMDEQFFGPGTRLTVL.

The chain recombines TRBV30 with TRBJ2-7; 11 nucleotides align to TRBD2. Unmatched junction bases numbered 6, after V lost 5 bases and J lost 9 bases. Germline V gene data show CDR1 as GTSNPN and CDR2 as SVGIG (reference sequence). The CDR3 sequence is 12 residues long. In DNA, the CDR3 is TGTGCCTGGGAGGGACTAGCGGCTGGGCAGTACTTC. Its translation: CAWEGLAAGQYF.

J is TRBJ2-3 and V is TRBV27, with a possible D match to TRBD2 (5 bases). Germline CDR1 and CDR2: MNHEY and SMNVEV (reference sequence). Trimming removed 5 bases from V and 9 bases from J, with 15 bases in between. The CDR3 consists of 13 residues. CDR3: CASSPPPGETQYF. DNA of the CDR3: TGTGCCAGCAGTCCCCCCCCTGGGGAGACGCAGTATTTT.

A few counts support this clone. The chain couples TRBV7-3 to TRBJ2-2, with D unclear. From germline, CDR1 is SGHTA and CDR2 FQGTGA. The CDR3 extends over 14 amino acids. V lost 1 base, J lost 1 base, and 4 bases lay in between. The CDR3 bases are TGTGCCAGCAGCTTAAACTGGAACACCGGGGAGCTGTTTTTT. Residues: CASSLNWNTGELFF.